The source of this T cell receptor (beta chain) is a study of T-cell reconstitution after alpha-beta-depleted transplantation in children. This CDR3 is built from 14 residues. The germline V gene encodes CDR1 SGHRS and CDR2 YFSETQ. V was trimmed by 0 bases and J by 4 bases, leaving 10 bases between them. During its preparation, the TCRbeta library received unique molecular identifiers. In TCRdb, the PCR reads were re-called with MiXCR into one record per CDR3 protein. The data contain around 370,000 distinct CDR3 sequences, 15% to 20% of them seen just once; the ten biggest clones take up about 41%. The table lists this clonotype with many counts.

The sequencing used PBMCs, mostly from graft donor cells, collected 360 days after TCRalphabeta/CD19-depleted stem cell transplant. The receptor was derived from a male patient under 10 years old who had a stem cell transplant for acute lymphoblastic leukemia, so the T cells may come from the graft donor. J is TRBJ2-5 and V is TRBV5-1, with D maybe TRBD1 (5 bases). The CDR3 nucleotides are TGCGCCAGCAGCTTGGTTCAGGGCAGAGAGACCCAGTACTTC. It is translated as CASSLVQGRETQYF. Using reference TRBV5-1 and TRBJ2-5 for the parts outside the CDR3, the full variable domain is KAGVTQTPRYLIKTRGQQVTLSCSPISGHRSVSWYQQTPGQGLQFLFEYFSETQRNKGNFPGRFSGRQFSNSRSEMNVSTLELGDSALYLCASSLVQGRETQYFGPGTRLLVL.